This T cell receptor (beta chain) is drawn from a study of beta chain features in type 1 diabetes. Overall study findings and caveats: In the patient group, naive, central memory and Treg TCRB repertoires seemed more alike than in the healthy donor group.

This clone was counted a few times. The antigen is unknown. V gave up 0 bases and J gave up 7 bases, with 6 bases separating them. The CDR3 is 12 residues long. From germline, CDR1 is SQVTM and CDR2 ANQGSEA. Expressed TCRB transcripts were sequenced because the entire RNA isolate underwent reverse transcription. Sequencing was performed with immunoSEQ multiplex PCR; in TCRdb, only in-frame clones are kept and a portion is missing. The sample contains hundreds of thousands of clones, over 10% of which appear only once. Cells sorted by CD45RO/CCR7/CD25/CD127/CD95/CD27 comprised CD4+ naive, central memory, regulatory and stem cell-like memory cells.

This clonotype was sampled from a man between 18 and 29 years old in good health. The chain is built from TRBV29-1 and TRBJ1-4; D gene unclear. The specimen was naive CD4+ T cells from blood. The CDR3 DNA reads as TGCAGCGTTGAAGATTGGGCTGAAAAACTGTTTTTT. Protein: CSVEDWAEKLFF.